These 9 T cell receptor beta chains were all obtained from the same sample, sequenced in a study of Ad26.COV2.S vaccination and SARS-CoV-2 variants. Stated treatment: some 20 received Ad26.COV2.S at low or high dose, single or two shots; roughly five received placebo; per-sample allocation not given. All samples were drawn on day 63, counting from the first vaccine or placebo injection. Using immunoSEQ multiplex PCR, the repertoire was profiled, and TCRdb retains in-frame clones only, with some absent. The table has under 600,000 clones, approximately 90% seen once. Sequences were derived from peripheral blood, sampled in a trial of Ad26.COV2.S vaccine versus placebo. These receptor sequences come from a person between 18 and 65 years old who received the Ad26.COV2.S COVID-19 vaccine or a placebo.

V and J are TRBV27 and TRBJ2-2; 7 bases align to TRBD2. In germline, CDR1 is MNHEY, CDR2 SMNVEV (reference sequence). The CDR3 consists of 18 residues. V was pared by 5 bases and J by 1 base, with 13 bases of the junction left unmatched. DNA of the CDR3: TGTGCCAGCAGTCCCGCCAGGGTCGGGAGGTGGAACACCGGGGAGCTGTTTTTT. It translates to CASSPARVGRWNTGELFF.

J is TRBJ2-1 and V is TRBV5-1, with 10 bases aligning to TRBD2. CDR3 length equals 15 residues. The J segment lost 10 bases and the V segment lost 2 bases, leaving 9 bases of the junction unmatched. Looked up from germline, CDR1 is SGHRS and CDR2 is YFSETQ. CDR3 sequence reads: CASSLPGLATVEQFF. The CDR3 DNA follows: TGCGCCAGCAGCTTACCGGGACTAGCGACCGTAGAGCAGTTCTTC.

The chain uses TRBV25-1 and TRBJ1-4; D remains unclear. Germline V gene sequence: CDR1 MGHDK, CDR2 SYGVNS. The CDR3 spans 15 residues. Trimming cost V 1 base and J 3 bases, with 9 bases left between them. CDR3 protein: CASSESTSPNEKLFF. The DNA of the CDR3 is TGTGCCAGCAGTGAATCAACAAGTCCTAATGAAAAACTGTTTTTT.

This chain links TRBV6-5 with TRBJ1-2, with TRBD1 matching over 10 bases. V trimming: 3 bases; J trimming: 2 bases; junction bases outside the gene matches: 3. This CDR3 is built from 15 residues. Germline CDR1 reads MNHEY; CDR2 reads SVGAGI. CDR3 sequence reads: CASSYRDRGNYGYTF. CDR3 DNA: TGTGCCAGCAGTTATCGGGACAGGGGCAACTATGGCTACACCTTC.

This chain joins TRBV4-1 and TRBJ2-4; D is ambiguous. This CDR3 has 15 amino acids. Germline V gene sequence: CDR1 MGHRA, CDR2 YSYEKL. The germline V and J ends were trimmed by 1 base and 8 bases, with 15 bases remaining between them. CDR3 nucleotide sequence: TGCGCCAGCAGCCAAGCGCTAGTCGCGGAGTACATTCAGTACTTC. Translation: CASSQALVAEYIQYF.

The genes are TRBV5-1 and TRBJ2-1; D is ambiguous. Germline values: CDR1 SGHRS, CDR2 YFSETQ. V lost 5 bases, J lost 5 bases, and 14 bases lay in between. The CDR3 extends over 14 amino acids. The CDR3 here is CASSRFLRDNEQFF. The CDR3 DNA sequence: TGCGCCAGCAGTCGGTTTCTAAGAGACAATGAGCAGTTCTTC.

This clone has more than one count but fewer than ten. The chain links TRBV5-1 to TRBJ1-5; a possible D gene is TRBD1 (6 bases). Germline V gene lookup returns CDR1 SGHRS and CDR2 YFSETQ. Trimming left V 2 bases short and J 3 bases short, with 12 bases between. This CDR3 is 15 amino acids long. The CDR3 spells CASSLGGLVNQPQHF. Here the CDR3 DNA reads TGCGCCAGCAGCTTAGGGGGTTTGGTCAATCAGCCCCAGCATTTT.

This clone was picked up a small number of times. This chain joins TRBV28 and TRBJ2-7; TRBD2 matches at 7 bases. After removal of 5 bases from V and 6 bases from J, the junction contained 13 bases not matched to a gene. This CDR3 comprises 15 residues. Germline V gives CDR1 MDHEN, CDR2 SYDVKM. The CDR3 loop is CASSGGGLSQIEQYF. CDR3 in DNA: TGTGCCAGCAGTGGGGGGGGACTGTCTCAAATCGAGCAGTACTTC.

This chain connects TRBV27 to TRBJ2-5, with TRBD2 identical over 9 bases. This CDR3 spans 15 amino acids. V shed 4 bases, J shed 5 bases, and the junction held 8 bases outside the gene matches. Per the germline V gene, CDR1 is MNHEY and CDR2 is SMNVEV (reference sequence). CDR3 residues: CASSSSDLAGETQYF. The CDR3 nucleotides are TGTGCCAGCAGTTCCTCCGACCTAGCGGGGGAGACCCAGTACTTC.